This T cell receptor beta chain was sequenced for a study of shared clonotypes between healthy human individuals. Template for every sorted-subset replicate PCR totaled approximately 0.2 ug DNA, about 30,000 T cell genomes. The assay was immunoSEQ multiplex PCR, and TCRdb's table has in-frame clones only and misses some. Among hundreds of thousands of clones listed, 85% to 95% were seen once. Cells designated naive CD8 were CD45RO-negative and were positively selected for CCR7, with terminally differentiated effector memory CD45RA+ cells excluded. V lost 1 base and J lost 10, with 5 bases in between. The CDR3 contains 11 residues. Germline V lookup: CDR1 MNHEY, CDR2 SMNVEV (reference sequence).

The sample consisted of naive CD8+ T cells sorted from blood. The receptor's source is a woman in her twenties or thirties in good health. The chain is built from TRBV27 and TRBJ1-5, with D unclear. In DNA form, the CDR3 reads TGTGCCAGCAGTTTATTGGAACCCCAGCATTTT. Translation gives CASSLLEPQHF.